The sequence of this T cell receptor beta chain was determined in a study of blood T cells in healthy people across ages. CDR3 size: 14 residues. Germline lookup yields CDR1 ENHRY and CDR2 SYGVKD. V lost 10 bases and J 7 bases, leaving 23 bases between the germline ends. Alongside a J-beta primer mix, a sample-barcoded 5' primer served in a second PCR lasting roughly 7 to 11 cycles. One entry per CDR3 protein results from TCRdb running MiXCR on the 5' RACE reads. The profile shows 850,000 to 950,000 distinct CDR3 sequences, about 30% of them singletons. The specimen was blood. This sequence joins TRBV10-3 and TRBJ2-7; weak D call: TRBD2 (7 bases). The receptor's source is a woman older than 75 in good health. CDR3 loop: CATREKGGAYEQYF. The CDR3 nucleotides are TGTGCCACCAGGGAGAAAGGGGGGGCGTATGAGCAGTACTTC.